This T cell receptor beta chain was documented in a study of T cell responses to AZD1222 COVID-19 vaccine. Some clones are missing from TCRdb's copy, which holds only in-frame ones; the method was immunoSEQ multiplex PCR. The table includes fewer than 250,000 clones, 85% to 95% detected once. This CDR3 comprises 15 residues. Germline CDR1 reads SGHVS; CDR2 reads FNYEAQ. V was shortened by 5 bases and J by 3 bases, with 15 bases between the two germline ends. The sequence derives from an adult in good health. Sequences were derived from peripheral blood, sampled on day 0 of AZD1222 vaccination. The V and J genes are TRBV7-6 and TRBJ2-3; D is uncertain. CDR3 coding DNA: TGTGCCAGCAGCGAAGACGGGCGTTTGACAGATACGCAGTATTTT. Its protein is CASSEDGRLTDTQYF.